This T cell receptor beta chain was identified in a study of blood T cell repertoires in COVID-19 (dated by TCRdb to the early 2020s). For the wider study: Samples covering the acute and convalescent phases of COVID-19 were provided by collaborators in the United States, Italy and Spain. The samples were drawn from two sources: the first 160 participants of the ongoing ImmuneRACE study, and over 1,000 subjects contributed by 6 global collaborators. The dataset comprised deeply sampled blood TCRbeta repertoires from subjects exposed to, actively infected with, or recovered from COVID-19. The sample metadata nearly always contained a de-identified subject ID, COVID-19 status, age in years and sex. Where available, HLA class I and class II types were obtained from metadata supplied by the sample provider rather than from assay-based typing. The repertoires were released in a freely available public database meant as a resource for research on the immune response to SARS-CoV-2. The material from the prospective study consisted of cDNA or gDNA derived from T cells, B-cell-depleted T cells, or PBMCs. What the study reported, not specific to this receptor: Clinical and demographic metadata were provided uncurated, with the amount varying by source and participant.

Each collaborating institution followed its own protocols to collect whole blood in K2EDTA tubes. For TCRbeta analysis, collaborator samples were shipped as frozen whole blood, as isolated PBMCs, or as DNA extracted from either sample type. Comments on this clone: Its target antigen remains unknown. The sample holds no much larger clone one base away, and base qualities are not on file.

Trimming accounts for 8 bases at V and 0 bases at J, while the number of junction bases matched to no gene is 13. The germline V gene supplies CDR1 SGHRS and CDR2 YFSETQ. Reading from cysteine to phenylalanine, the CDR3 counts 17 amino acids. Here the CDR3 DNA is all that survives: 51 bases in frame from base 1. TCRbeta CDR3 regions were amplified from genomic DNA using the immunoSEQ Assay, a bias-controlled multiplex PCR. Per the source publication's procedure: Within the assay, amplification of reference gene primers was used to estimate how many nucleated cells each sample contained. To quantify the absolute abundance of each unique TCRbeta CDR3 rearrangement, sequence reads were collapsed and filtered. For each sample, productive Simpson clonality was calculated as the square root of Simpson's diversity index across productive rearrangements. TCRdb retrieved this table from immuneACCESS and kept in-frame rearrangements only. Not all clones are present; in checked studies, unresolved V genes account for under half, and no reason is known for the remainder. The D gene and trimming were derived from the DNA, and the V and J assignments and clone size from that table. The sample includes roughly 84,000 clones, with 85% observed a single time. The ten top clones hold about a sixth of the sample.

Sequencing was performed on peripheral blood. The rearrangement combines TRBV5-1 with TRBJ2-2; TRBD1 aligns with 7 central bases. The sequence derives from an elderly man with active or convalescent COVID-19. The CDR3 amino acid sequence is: CARPSGTAGPNTGELFF. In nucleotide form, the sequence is TGCGCCAGACCTTCCGGGACAGCCGGCCCGAACACCGGGGAGCTGTTTTTT.